One sample yielded the 22 T cell receptor beta chains listed below, sequenced in a study of OX40 agonist ivuxolimab in advanced cancers. Library preparation was by the immunoSEQ multiplex PCR assay. TCRdb carries this immuneACCESS record with in-frame sequences only. Its versions omit some clonotypes, under half of them owing to an unresolved V gene in the studies checked, with the rest unexplained. This sample comprises tens of thousands of clones, 90% to 95% of them detected only once. Approximately 12% of the sample is in the top ten clones. This specimen consisted of CD4+ or CD8+ T cells sorted from blood, obtained in a trial of the OX40 agonist ivuxolimab. The receptors derive from an adult with an advanced solid tumor such as melanoma, head and neck, liver or kidney cancer.

The rearrangement joins TRBV27 to TRBJ2-7; 8 positions match TRBD2. Trimming cost V 5 bases and J 6 bases; bases outside gene matches: 9. Per germline, CDR1 MNHEY and CDR2 SMNVEV (reference sequence). The CDR3 is made up of 14 amino acids. The CDR3 loop is CASSPGLAGGEQYF. CDR3 DNA: TGTGCCAGCAGTCCCGGACTAGCCGGAGGCGAGCAGTACTTC.

The rearrangement uses TRBV2 and TRBJ2-7; no definite D call. The CDR3 consists of 11 residues. The germline V and J ends were trimmed by 6 bases and 3 bases, with 6 bases remaining between them. The germline V gene encodes CDR1 SNHLY and CDR2 FYNNEI. Here the CDR3 DNA reads TGTGCCAGCAGGCAGGACTACGAGCAGTACTTC. Translation gives CASRQDYEQYF.

This clone has a single count. The V gene is TRBV18, the J gene TRBJ1-2; D not resolved. The V and J ends lost 3 bases and 2 bases respectively, with 7 bases between them. CDR1 and CDR2 (germline): KGHSH, LQKENI. This CDR3 spans 13 amino acids. The CDR3 loop is CASSPDTNYGYTF. The CDR3 DNA reads TGTGCCAGCTCACCCGACACCAACTATGGCTACACCTTC.

This sequence joins TRBV19 and TRBJ2-1, with D unresolved. The CDR3 is 14 residues long. Trimming took off 1 base at V and 1 base at J, with 5 bases between the two ends. Germline V gene data show CDR1 as LNHDA and CDR2 as SQIVND (reference sequence). CDR3: CASSIGFSYNEQFF. The CDR3 DNA reads as TGTGCCAGTAGTATAGGGTTTTCCTACAATGAGCAGTTCTTC.

The chain joins TRBV19 to TRBJ1-5; TRBD1 might be the D (5 bases). In germline, CDR1 is LNHDA, CDR2 SQIVND (reference sequence). This CDR3 region has 15 residues. Trimming pared 6 bases from V and 7 bases from J, leaving 19 bases between. The CDR3 spells CASRTSTAGQQPQHF. As DNA, the CDR3 is TGTGCCAGTAGGACTTCGACAGCCGGGCAGCAGCCCCAGCATTTT.

This chain links TRBV27 with TRBJ2-3; D might be TRBD2 (6 bases). The germline V gene encodes CDR1 MNHEY and CDR2 SMNVEV (reference sequence). V lost 8 bases, J lost 1 base, and 10 bases lay in between. CDR3 length equals 13 residues. CDR3 region: CASGGTRTDTQYF. Here the CDR3 DNA reads TGTGCCAGCGGCGGGACCCGCACAGATACGCAGTATTTT.

V and J are TRBV7-8 and TRBJ2-1; 10 nucleotides agree with TRBD2. V trimming: 5 bases; J trimming: 10 bases; junction bases outside the gene matches: 8. Per germline, CDR1 SGHVS and CDR2 FQNEAQ. The CDR3 is 14 amino acids. CDR3 sequence reads: CASSPGTSAIEQFF. DNA of the CDR3: TGTGCCAGCAGCCCCGGGACTAGCGCCATCGAGCAGTTCTTC.

The gene calls are TRBV9 and TRBJ2-1; TRBD2 agrees at 8 bases. V trimming: 3 bases; J trimming: 8 bases; junction bases outside the gene matches: 7. The CDR3 runs 14 residues. Germline V gene lookup returns CDR1 SGDLS and CDR2 YYNGEE. CDR3 sequence: CASSDLPRGDEQFF. The CDR3 DNA reads as TGTGCCAGCAGCGATTTACCGCGGGGGGATGAGCAGTTCTTC.

The J gene is TRBJ2-7, the V gene TRBV4-2; unclear D gene. This CDR3 has 15 residues. The V gene's germline CDR1 is LGHNA and CDR2 YNFKEQ. The ends were cut back, 1 base at V and 0 bases at J, with 10 bases in the middle. CDR3 amino acids: CASSQGLDPSYEQYF. DNA of the CDR3: TGTGCCAGCAGCCAAGGCTTGGACCCCTCCTACGAGCAGTACTTC.

The rearrangement uses TRBV5-4 and TRBJ2-7; 7 positions match TRBD1. V lost 1 base, J lost 2 bases, and 6 bases stayed unmatched. CDR1 is SGHNT and CDR2 is YYREEE in the germline V gene (reference sequence). The CDR3 sequence is 15 residues long. In DNA, the CDR3 is TGTGCCAGCAGCTTGAGGGACAGTACCCCCTACGAGCAGTACTTC. Translated: CASSLRDSTPYEQYF.

This chain uses TRBV19 with TRBJ2-1, with TRBD2 identical over 8 bases. V was pared by 9 bases and J by 7 bases, with 8 bases of the junction left unmatched. CDR1 LNHDA and CDR2 SQIVND come from the germline V gene (reference sequence). The CDR3 has 13 residues. The CDR3 protein is CASTSGVLNEQFF. As DNA, the CDR3 is TGTGCCAGCACTAGCGGAGTACTTAATGAGCAGTTCTTC.

The chain links TRBV19 to TRBJ2-1; TRBD2 matches at 7 bases. This CDR3 contains 15 residues. Germline assignment: CDR1 LNHDA and CDR2 SQIVND (reference sequence). V dropped 5 bases and J dropped 5; count of bases not matched to a gene: 9. The CDR3 is CASSYGASGNNEQFF. CDR3 DNA: TGTGCCAGTAGTTACGGGGCTAGCGGAAACAATGAGCAGTTCTTC.

CDR3 bases: TGTGCCATCAGTGAGAATGCGGGAGGGTTGGAGACCCAGTACTTC. This gives the protein CAISENAGGLETQYF. The rearrangement links TRBV10-3 to TRBJ2-5; 9 nucleotides line up with TRBD2. The J segment lost 5 bases and the V segment lost 2 bases, leaving 6 bases of the junction unmatched. Looked up from germline, CDR1 is ENHRY and CDR2 is SYGVKD. The CDR3 sequence is 15 residues long.

This sequence joins TRBV5-1 and TRBJ2-7, with 8 bases fitting TRBD2. Germline V CDR1 and CDR2: SGHRS, YFSETQ. The CDR3 is made up of 16 amino acids. J was trimmed by 1 base and V by 0 bases; bases with no gene match: 6. For the CDR3, the DNA is TGCGCCAGCAGCTTGGGAGGTAGCGGGATGTCCTACGAGCAGTACTTC. Protein: CASSLGGSGMSYEQYF.

The chain is built from TRBV7-9 and TRBJ2-7, with D possibly matching TRBD2 (6 bases). Germline V gene data show CDR1 as SEHNR and CDR2 as FQNEAQ (reference sequence). Trimming left V 5 bases short and J 6 bases short, with 8 bases between. This CDR3 has 11 amino acids. CDR3 residues: CASSPGVEQYF. CDR3 DNA: TGTGCCAGCAGCCCGGGAGTCGAGCAGTACTTC.

The chain is built from TRBV21-1 and TRBJ2-1. TRBV21-1 counts as a pseudogene. This CDR3 comprises 10 residues. CDR3 loop: CASGENEQFF. The CDR3 DNA reads as TGTGCCAGCGGGGAAAATGAGCAGTTCTTC.

The CDR3 DNA follows: TGTGCCAGTAGTATAGGGGACAGTTCCTACGAGCAGTACTTC. Its translation: CASSIGDSSYEQYF. The rearrangement links TRBV19 to TRBJ2-7; 7 nucleotides align to TRBD1. The CDR3 is 14 amino acids. Trimming at V came to 1 base and at J to 1 base, leaving 1 base not matched to a gene. Germline assignment: CDR1 LNHDA and CDR2 SQIVND (reference sequence).

The chain carries TRBV30 and TRBJ2-2, with no clear D. The germline CDR1 and CDR2 sequences are GTSNPN and SVGIG (reference sequence). Trimming left V 8 bases short and J 7 bases short, with 14 bases between. This CDR3 contains 12 residues. CDR3 loop: CAGWVGDGELFF. As DNA, the CDR3 is TGTGCCGGATGGGTTGGGGACGGGGAGCTGTTTTTT. Variable domain in full (rest from reference TRBV30 and TRBJ2-2): SQTIHQWPATLVQPVGSPLSLECTVEGTSNPNLYWYRQAAGRGLQLLFYSVGIGQISSEVPQNLSASRPQDRQFILSSKKLLLSDSGFYLCAGWVGDGELFFGEGSRLTVL.

The genes are TRBV6-1 and TRBJ2-2; 8 bases align to TRBD2. The CDR3 consists of 16 residues. The germline CDR1 and CDR2 sequences are MNHNS and SASEGT. V dropped 2 bases and J dropped 4; count of bases not matched to a gene: 6. CDR3 nucleotide sequence: TGTGCCAGCAGTGAAATAGCGGGATTCGCCACCGGGGAGCTGTTTTTT. Its protein is CASSEIAGFATGELFF.

The chain combines TRBV5-1 with TRBJ2-1, with a tentative D call TRBD2 (5 bases). This CDR3 has 12 residues. Trimming pared 2 bases from V and 8 bases from J, leaving 8 bases between. Germline V CDR1 and CDR2: SGHRS, YFSETQ. In DNA form, the CDR3 reads TGCGCCAGCAGCTTAGCGGTCGATGAGCAGTTCTTC. This sequence encodes CASSLAVDEQFF.

V and J are TRBV29-1 and TRBJ2-2; tentatively, D is TRBD1 (5 bases). The CDR3 totals 15 residues. V shed 6 bases and J shed 4 bases, with 18 bases lying between them. CDR1 and CDR2 from the germline V gene are SQVTM and ANQGSEA. The DNA of the CDR3 is TGCAGCGTGTCCGGCCTCCAGGGTACCACCGGGGAGCTGTTTTTT. Translating gives CSVSGLQGTTGELFF.

V gene TRBV11-2 combines with J gene TRBJ2-7; tentatively, D is TRBD1 (5 bases). V lost 2 bases, J lost 4 bases, and 15 bases lay in between. The CDR3 has 15 residues. CDR1 SGHAT and CDR2 FQNNGV come from the germline V gene. The CDR3 sequence is CASSLTRQTEYEQYF. In nucleotides, the CDR3 is TGTGCCAGCAGCTTAACAAGACAGACCGAGTACGAGCAGTACTTC. The full variable domain, in which reference TRBV11-2 and TRBJ2-7 provide the parts outside the CDR3, is EAGVAQSPRYKIIEKRQSVAFWCNPISGHATLYWYQQILGQGPKLLIQFQNNGVVDDSQLPKDRFSAERLKGVDSTLKIQPAKLEDSAVYLCASSLTRQTEYEQYFGPGTRLTVT.